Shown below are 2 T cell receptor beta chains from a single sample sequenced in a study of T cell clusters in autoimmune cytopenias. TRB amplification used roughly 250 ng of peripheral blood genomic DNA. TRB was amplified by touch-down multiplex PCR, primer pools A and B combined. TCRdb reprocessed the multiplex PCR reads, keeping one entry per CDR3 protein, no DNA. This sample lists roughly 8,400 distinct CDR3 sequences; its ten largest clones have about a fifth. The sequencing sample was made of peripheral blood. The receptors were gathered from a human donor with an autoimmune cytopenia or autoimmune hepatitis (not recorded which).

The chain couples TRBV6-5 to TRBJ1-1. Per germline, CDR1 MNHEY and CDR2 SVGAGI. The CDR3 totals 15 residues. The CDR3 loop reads CASSYHRGGKTEAFF.

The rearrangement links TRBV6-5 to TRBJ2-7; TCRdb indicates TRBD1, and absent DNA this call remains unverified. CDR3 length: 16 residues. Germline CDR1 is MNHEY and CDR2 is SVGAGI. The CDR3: CASSYIAPGVSSEQYF.